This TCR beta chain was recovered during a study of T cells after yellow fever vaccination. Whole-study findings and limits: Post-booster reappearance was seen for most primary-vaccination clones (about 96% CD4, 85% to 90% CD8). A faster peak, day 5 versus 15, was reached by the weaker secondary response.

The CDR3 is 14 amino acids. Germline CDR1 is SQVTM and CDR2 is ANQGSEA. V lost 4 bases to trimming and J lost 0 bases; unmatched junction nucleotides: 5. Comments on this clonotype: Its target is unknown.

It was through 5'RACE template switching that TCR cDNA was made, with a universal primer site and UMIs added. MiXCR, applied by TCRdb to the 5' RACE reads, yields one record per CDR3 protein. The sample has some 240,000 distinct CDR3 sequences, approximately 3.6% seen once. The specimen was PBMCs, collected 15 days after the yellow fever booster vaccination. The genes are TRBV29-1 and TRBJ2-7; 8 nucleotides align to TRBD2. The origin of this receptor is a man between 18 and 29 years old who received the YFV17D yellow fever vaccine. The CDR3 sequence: CSVGSGGLSYEQYF. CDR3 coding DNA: TGCAGCGTTGGGAGCGGGGGTCTCTCCTACGAGCAGTACTTC.